This T cell receptor beta chain stems from a study of T cells after yellow fever vaccination. Study context: The fractions with low cell numbers were processed using SMART-Seq v4 Ultra Low Input.

Germline V lookup: CDR1 ENHRY, CDR2 SYGVKD. The CDR3 length is 14 residues. Trimming pared 3 bases from V and 5 bases from J, leaving 12 bases between. TCRdb reanalysed the 5' RACE reads using MiXCR and keeps one entry per CDR3 protein. The table has 300,000 to 450,000 distinct CDR3 sequences, 8% to 9.5% seen once. This clonotype was picked up a small number of times. Sequencing was performed on PBMCs, taken roughly 46 days after the first yellow fever vaccination. The genes are TRBV10-3 and TRBJ2-3; D perhaps matches TRBD2 (6 bases). The TCR was taken from a man younger than 30 who received the YFV17D yellow fever vaccine. The CDR3 loop is CAISDEGRIDTQYF. The CDR3 region has the DNA TGTGCCATCAGTGATGAGGGGAGGATAGATACGCAGTATTTT.